This record looks at one T cell receptor (beta chain) sequence and its context. The antigen remains unidentified. These data originate in a study of T cell responses to AZD1222 COVID-19 vaccine. Study conclusions and caveats: Spike-specific TCR breadth and depth both grew after two AZD1222 doses. Donors were chiefly white British, with a greater number of females, and clonal diversity was perhaps underestimated.

Sequencing was performed with immunoSEQ multiplex PCR; in TCRdb, only in-frame clones are kept and a portion is missing. Among around 200,000 clones listed, over 85% were seen once. This TCR derives from an adult who received the MenACWY meningococcal vaccine as a control. This material consisted of peripheral blood, taken 28 days after the second dose of the MenACWY control vaccine.

The CDR3 region has the DNA TGTGCCAGCAGCTTTCCGGGACTAGCGCGGGAGCAGTACTTC. It is translated as CASSFPGLAREQYF. The rearrangement links TRBV7-2 to TRBJ2-7; 10 bases are shared with TRBD2. CDR1 is SGHTA and CDR2 is FQGNSA in the germline V gene. V trimming: 3 bases; J trimming: 7 bases; junction bases outside the gene matches: 6. The CDR3 totals 14 residues.